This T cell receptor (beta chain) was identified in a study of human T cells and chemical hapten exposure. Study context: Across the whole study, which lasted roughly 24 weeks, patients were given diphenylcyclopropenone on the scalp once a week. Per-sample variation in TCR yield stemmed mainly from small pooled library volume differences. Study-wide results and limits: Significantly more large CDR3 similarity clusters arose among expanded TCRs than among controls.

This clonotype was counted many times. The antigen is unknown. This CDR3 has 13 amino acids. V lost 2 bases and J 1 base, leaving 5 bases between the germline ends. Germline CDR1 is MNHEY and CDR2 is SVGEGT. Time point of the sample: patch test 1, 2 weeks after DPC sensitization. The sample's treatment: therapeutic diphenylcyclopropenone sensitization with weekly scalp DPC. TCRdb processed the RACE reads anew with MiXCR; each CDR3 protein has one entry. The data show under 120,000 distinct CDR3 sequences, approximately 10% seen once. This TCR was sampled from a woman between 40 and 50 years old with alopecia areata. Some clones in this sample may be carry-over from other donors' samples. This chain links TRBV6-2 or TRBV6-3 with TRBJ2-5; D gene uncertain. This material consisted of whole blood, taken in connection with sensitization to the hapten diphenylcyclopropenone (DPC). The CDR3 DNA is TGTGCCAGCAGTTACGCGGCCCAAGAGACCCAGTACTTC. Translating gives CASSYAAQETQYF.